The 21 T cell receptor beta chains below all came from one sample that was sequenced in a study of T-cell reconstitution after alpha-beta-depleted transplantation in children. Using unique molecular identifiers, the investigators prepared the TCRbeta library. TCRdb itself ran the PCR reads through MiXCR, one entry per CDR3 protein. The sample lists 200,000 to 250,000 distinct CDR3 sequences, around 10% occurring once. The sequencing used PBMCs from the stem cell graft donor, collected from the stem cell graft. The receptor source for this set is a human donor who donated a stem cell graft to a child with acute lymphoblastic leukemia.

In this sample, this clonotype turned up a few times. V gene TRBV12-3 or TRBV12-4 combines with J gene TRBJ1-5, with a tentative D call TRBD1 (5 bases). V dropped 4 bases and J dropped 5 bases, with 12 bases sitting between them. This CDR3 region has 14 residues. Written as DNA, the CDR3 is TGTGCCAGCAGTTCGGAACGGGGACATCAGCCCCAGCATTTT. Its protein is CASSSERGHQPQHF.

This clonotype was counted only a few times. V usage is TRBV12-3 or TRBV12-4 and J usage is TRBJ2-7, with 11 bases fitting TRBD2. The CDR3 extends over 15 amino acids. V trimming: 6 bases; J trimming: 0 bases; junction bases outside the gene matches: 4. The DNA of the CDR3 is TGTGCCAGCAGCCGACTAGCGGGGAACTCCTACGAGCAGTACTTC. Protein product: CASSRLAGNSYEQYF.

This chain joins TRBV7-9 and TRBJ1-2; 8 bases align to TRBD1. The CDR3 sequence is 14 residues long. Germline V gene lookup returns CDR1 SEHNR and CDR2 FQNEAQ (reference sequence). V dropped 1 base and J dropped 7; count of bases not matched to a gene: 5. CDR3 DNA sequence: TGTGCCAGCAGCTTAGGGACAGGGTCCGGTGGCTACACCTTC. This translates into CASSLGTGSGGYTF.

In its sample, this clonotype was seen a few times. V and J are TRBV7-8 and TRBJ2-1; TRBD2 matches at 8 bases. The CDR3 spans 15 residues. Per germline, CDR1 SGHVS and CDR2 FQNEAQ. Trimming removed 6 bases from V and 3 bases from J; junction bases left unmatched: 7. DNA of the CDR3: TGTGCCAGCAGATCGACCGGGACTAGCTACAATGAGCAGTTCTTC. Translating gives CASRSTGTSYNEQFF.

This clonotype was recorded a few times. The chain employs TRBV6-1 and TRBJ2-1, with TRBD2 matching 10 bases. The CDR3 contains 15 residues. After removal of 6 bases from V and 2 bases from J, the junction contained 4 bases not matched to a gene. CDR1 and CDR2 from the germline V gene are MNHNS and SASEGT. CDR3 region: CASSELAGPYNEQFF. DNA for the CDR3: TGTGCCAGCAGCGAACTAGCGGGGCCCTACAATGAGCAGTTCTTC.

In this sample, this clonotype turned up many times. The rearrangement joins TRBV12-3 or TRBV12-4 to TRBJ2-7; tentatively, D is TRBD1 or TRBD2 (5 bases each). The CDR3 runs 14 residues. V lost 1 base and J 2 bases, leaving 9 bases between the germline ends. CDR3 region: CASSLGPGPYEQYF. CDR3 DNA: TGTGCCAGCAGTTTAGGACCGGGGCCCTACGAGCAGTACTTC.

In this sample, this clonotype turned up many times. This chain links TRBV12-3 or TRBV12-4 with TRBJ2-1, with TRBD1 matching 9 bases. The V segment lost 3 bases and the J segment 9 bases; nucleotides outside the gene matches: 15. The CDR3 contains 17 residues. The CDR3 DNA follows: TGTGCCAGCAGTTTCCGTTTAACAGGGGGCAAACACACTGAGCAGTTCTTC. It is translated as CASSFRLTGGKHTEQFF.

This clonotype has only a few counts. The chain couples TRBV20-1 to TRBJ2-7; possibly TRBD2 for D (6 bases). Germline V gene lookup returns CDR1 DFQATT and CDR2 SNEGSKA (reference sequence). The length of the CDR3 is 12 residues. Trimming shortened V by 6 bases and J by 2 bases, and 11 bases separated the two germline ends. The chain's CDR3 is CSAPRGPYEQYF. CDR3 nucleotide sequence: TGCAGTGCCCCGCGGGGTCCCTACGAGCAGTACTTC.

V is TRBV7-8 and J is TRBJ2-3, with D perhaps matching TRBD1 (6 bases). Germline lookup yields CDR1 SGHVS and CDR2 FQNEAQ. This CDR3 has 16 residues. The V end was cut by 5 bases, the J end by 2 bases, with 17 bases between. The CDR3 spells CASSPNPQGNTDTQYF. CDR3 DNA sequence: TGTGCCAGCAGCCCCAACCCCCAGGGGAACACAGATACGCAGTATTTT.

This clonotype was found many times. The chain links TRBV5-1 to TRBJ1-4; 7 bases line up with TRBD1. CDR3 size: 13 residues. V shed 1 base and J 7 bases; nucleotides not matched to a gene: 1. Germline lookup yields CDR1 SGHRS and CDR2 YFSETQ. CDR3 protein: CASSLNRGEKLFF. CDR3 in DNA: TGCGCCAGCAGCTTGAACAGGGGTGAAAAACTGTTTTTT.

The chain joins TRBV4-2 to TRBJ2-3, with D unresolved. Germline values: CDR1 LGHNA, CDR2 YNFKEQ. The V end lost 1 base, the J end lost 1 base, and 15 bases lay between the germline ends. This CDR3 has 17 amino acids. CDR3 in DNA: TGTGCCAGCAGCCAAGGGACCCCCCGTCCAGGCACAGATACGCAGTATTTT. It yields the protein CASSQGTPRPGTDTQYF.

This rearrangement joins TRBV20-1 to TRBJ2-3; D gene uncertain. Trimming took off 5 bases at V and 2 bases at J, with 11 bases between the two ends. Germline V gives CDR1 DFQATT, CDR2 SNEGSKA (reference sequence). This CDR3 spans 13 amino acids. The CDR3, as DNA: TGCAGTGCTCCCCGGGCCCCCACAGATACGCAGTATTTT. It yields the protein CSAPRAPTDTQYF.

This clonotype was detected many times. The chain carries TRBV12-3 or TRBV12-4 and TRBJ2-3; TRBD2 matches 7 bases. The CDR3 covers 13 residues. V gave up 7 bases and J gave up 1 base; unmatched junction bases: 2. The CDR3 region is CASITSGTDTQYF. The CDR3 nucleotides read TGTGCCAGCATAACTAGCGGCACAGATACGCAGTATTTT.

This chain links TRBV27 with TRBJ1-2, with no clear D. Trimming stripped 2 bases from V and 6 bases from J, with 16 bases between. The CDR3 has 15 residues. Per the germline V gene, CDR1 is MNHEY and CDR2 is SMNVEV (reference sequence). This CDR3 is CASSLRAGRVDGYTF. The CDR3 DNA is TGTGCCAGCAGTTTAAGGGCCGGGAGGGTCGATGGCTACACCTTC.

This clonotype showed up many times. CDR3 in DNA: TGTGCCAGCTCACCAAGGACACCGTACCAAGAGACCCAGTACTTC. This codes for CASSPRTPYQETQYF. The rearrangement uses TRBV18 and TRBJ2-5, with D possibly TRBD1 on 5 matching bases. The CDR3 loop spans 15 amino acids. Per the germline V gene, CDR1 is KGHSH and CDR2 is LQKENI. V gave up 2 bases and J gave up 0 bases, with 10 bases separating them. Full variable domain (rest looked up from reference TRBV18 and TRBJ2-5): NAGVMQNPRHLVRRRGQEARLRCSPMKGHSHVYWYRQLPEEGLKFMVYLQKENIIDESGMPKERFSAEFPKEGPSILRIQQVVRGDSAAYFCASSPRTPYQETQYFGPGTRLLVL.

This clonotype was detected only once. A much bigger clone sits one base away, suggesting this may be a read error. CDR3 in DNA: TGTACCAGCAGTCCGGGACAGGCGAACACTGAAGCTTTCTTT. It yields the protein CTSSPGQANTEAFF. J is TRBJ1-1 and V is TRBV2; TRBD1 aligns across 8 bases. The CDR3 is 14 residues long. Germline CDR1 and CDR2: SNHLY and FYNNEI.

This clonotype was seen a few times. The rearrangement links TRBV5-1 to TRBJ2-7, with D perhaps TRBD1 (6 bases). Germline V gene lookup returns CDR1 SGHRS and CDR2 YFSETQ. The CDR3 runs to 18 residues. The germline V and J ends were trimmed by 0 bases and 0 bases, with 19 bases remaining between them. CDR3 sequence reads: CASSLAIVGTLTSYEQYF. The CDR3 region has the DNA TGCGCCAGCAGCTTGGCAATCGTTGGGACACTGACCTCCTACGAGCAGTACTTC.

This clonotype was seen at least ten times. The genes are TRBV7-9 and TRBJ1-2; no firm D call. The CDR3 is made up of 15 amino acids. The V and J ends lost 4 bases and 0 bases respectively, with 12 bases between them. Per germline, CDR1 SEHNR and CDR2 FQNEAQ (reference sequence). The CDR3 region has the DNA TGTGCCAGCAGCTCCGAAGCACCTGCTAACTATGGCTACACCTTC. This gives the protein CASSSEAPANYGYTF.

The V and J genes are TRBV25-1 and TRBJ2-7, with 9 positions matching TRBD1. The junction had 11 bases not matched to a gene; V was cut back by 5 bases and J by 6 bases. This CDR3 region has 15 residues. CDR1 is MGHDK and CDR2 is SYGVNS in the germline V gene. The CDR3 coding sequence is TGTGCCAGCAGTATCCCCGGGACAGGGACGTTCGAGCAGTACTTC. Amino acids: CASSIPGTGTFEQYF.

Ten or more counts support this clonotype. The genes are TRBV20-1 and TRBJ2-7, with D possibly TRBD1 on 5 matching bases. CDR3 size: 13 residues. In germline, CDR1 is DFQATT, CDR2 SNEGSKA (reference sequence). V lost 1 base to trimming and J lost 6 bases, with 13 bases between them. The CDR3 loop is CSARAGSDVEQYF. As DNA, the CDR3 is TGCAGTGCTAGAGCAGGGTCCGATGTCGAGCAGTACTTC.

This clonotype was recorded many times. This chain links TRBV7-8 with TRBJ2-1, with 8 bases lining up with TRBD1. The germline gives CDR1 SGHVS, CDR2 FQNEAQ. This CDR3 is built from 14 residues. The V and J ends lost 1 base and 7 bases, in that order; junction bases with no gene match: 3. The CDR3 spells CASSLGGQGNEQFF. The CDR3 region has the DNA TGTGCCAGCAGCTTAGGCGGACAGGGAAATGAGCAGTTCTTC.